The present T cell receptor beta chain was sequenced within a study of patients and donors after allogeneic stem cell transplantation. TCRdb re-called the RT-PCR reads with MiXCR, one entry per CDR3 protein. The sample contains under 200,000 distinct CDR3 sequences, 30% of which appear only once. CDR3 length: 16 amino acids. Germline values: CDR1 SGHAT, CDR2 FQDESV (reference sequence). Between the trimmed V and J ends, which lost 3 bases and 3 bases, there was a span of 15 bases. The sequencing input was blood, either unsorted or a sorted T cell fraction (not recorded which). This sequence joins TRBV11-1 and TRBJ1-3; no reliable D call. The clonotype comes from a human donor who was either an allogeneic HSCT recipient or a stem cell or donor lymphocyte infusion donor (not recorded which). It is not recorded whose cells these are; they may come from a transplant donor. The CDR3 loop is CASSLSGHKLGNTIYF. CDR3 DNA: TGTGCCAGCAGCTTGTCGGGTCACAAACTTGGAAACACCATATATTTT. The whole variable domain, remainder taken from reference TRBV11-1 and TRBJ1-3, is EAEVAQSPRYKITEKSQAVAFWCDPISGHATLYWYRQILGQGPELLVQFQDESVVDDSQLPKDRFSAERLKGVDSTLKIQPAELGDSAMYLCASSLSGHKLGNTIYFGEGSWLTVV.